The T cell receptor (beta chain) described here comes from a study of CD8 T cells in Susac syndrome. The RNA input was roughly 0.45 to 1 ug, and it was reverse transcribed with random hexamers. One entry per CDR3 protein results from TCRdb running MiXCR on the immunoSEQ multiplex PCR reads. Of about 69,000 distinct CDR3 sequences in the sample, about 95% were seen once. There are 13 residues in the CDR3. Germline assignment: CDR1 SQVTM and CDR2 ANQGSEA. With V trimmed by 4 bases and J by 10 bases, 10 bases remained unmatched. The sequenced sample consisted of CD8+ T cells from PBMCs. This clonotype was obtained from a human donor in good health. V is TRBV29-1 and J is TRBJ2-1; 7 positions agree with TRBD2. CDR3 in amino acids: CSVAVTSSREQFF. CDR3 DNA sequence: TGCAGCGTTGCTGTGACTAGCAGCCGGGAGCAGTTCTTC.